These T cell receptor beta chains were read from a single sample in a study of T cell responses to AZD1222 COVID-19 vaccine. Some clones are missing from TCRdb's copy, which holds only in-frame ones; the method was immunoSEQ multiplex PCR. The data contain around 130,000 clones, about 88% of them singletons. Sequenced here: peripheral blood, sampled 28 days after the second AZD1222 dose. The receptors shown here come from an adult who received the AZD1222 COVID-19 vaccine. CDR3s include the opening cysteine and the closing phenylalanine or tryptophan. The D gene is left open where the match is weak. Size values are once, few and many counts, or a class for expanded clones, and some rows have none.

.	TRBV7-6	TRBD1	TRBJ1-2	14	CASSLDRGDYGYTF	TGTGCCAGCAGCTTGGACAGGGGGGACTATGGCTACACCTTC
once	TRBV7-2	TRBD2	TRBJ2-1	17	CASSSGASGGLRGEQFF	TGTGCCAGCAGCTCAGGGGCTAGCGGGGGTCTCCGAGGTGAGCAGTTCTTC
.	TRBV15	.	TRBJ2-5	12	CATRERRETQYF	TGTGCCACCAGGGAACGGCGAGAGACCCAGTACTTC
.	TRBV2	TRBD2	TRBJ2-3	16	CASRQTSGSSTDTQYF	TGTGCCAGCCGTCAGACTAGCGGGTCTAGCACAGATACGCAGTATTTT
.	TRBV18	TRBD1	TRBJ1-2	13	CASSPRQGDGYTF	TGTGCCAGCTCACCACGACAGGGTGATGGCTACACCTTC
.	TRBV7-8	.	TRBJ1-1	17	CASSLVGDPRLNTEAFF	TGTGCCAGCAGCTTAGTAGGGGACCCGCGGTTGAACACTGAAGCTTTCTTT
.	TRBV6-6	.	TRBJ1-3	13	CASSNQGGNTIYF	TGTGCCAGCAGTAACCAGGGAGGAAACACCATATATTTT
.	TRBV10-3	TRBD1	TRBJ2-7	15	CAISGPGQGDHEQYF	TGTGCCATCAGTGGGCCGGGACAGGGGGACCACGAGCAGTACTTC
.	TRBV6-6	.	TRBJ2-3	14	CASSYLEGTDTQYF	TGTGCCAGCAGTTACTTGGAGGGCACAGATACGCAGTATTTT
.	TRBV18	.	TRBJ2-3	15	CASSLEEVVTDTQYF	TGTGCCAGCTCACTGGAGGAGGTTGTCACAGATACGCAGTATTTT
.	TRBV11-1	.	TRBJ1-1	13	CASSLVGDTEAFF	TGTGCCAGCAGCTTAGTCGGGGACACTGAAGCTTTCTTT
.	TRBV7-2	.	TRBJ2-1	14	CASSLAVSPTKQFF	TGTGCCAGCAGCTTAGCAGTGTCCCCAACCAAGCAGTTCTTC
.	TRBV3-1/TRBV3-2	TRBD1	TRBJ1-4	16	CASSPVLQGALEKLFF	TGTGCCAGCAGCCCAGTTCTTCAGGGGGCGCTCGAAAAACTGTTTTTT
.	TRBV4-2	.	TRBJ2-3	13	CASSHRRADTQYF	TGTGCCAGCAGCCATCGTAGGGCAGATACGCAGTATTTT
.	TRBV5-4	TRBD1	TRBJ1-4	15	CASSERQGANEKLFF	TGTGCCAGCAGCGAACGACAGGGGGCTAATGAAAAACTGTTTTTT
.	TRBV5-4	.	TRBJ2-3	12	CASSLLQDTQYF	TGTGCCAGCAGCTTGCTTCAAGATACGCAGTATTTT
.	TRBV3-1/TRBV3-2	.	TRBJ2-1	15	CASSLRDTPYNEQFF	TGTGCCAGCAGTCTCCGGGACACCCCCTACAATGAGCAGTTCTTC
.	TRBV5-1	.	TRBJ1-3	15	CASSSDGTSGNTIYF	TGCGCCAGCAGCTCGGACGGTACCTCTGGAAACACCATATATTTT
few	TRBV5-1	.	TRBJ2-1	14	CASSPSHFRDTQFF	TGCGCCAGCAGCCCGTCCCACTTCCGGGACACCCAGTTCTTC
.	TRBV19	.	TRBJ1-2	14	CASSIGTLWEGYTF	TGTGCCAGTAGTATAGGGACACTCTGGGAAGGCTACACCTTC
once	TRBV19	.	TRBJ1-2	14	CASSIEQGNYGYTF	TGTGCCAGTAGTATAGAACAGGGTAACTATGGCTACACCTTC
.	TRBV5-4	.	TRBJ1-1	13	CASSLQLNTEAFF	TGTGCCAGCAGCTTGCAACTGAACACTGAAGCTTTCTTT
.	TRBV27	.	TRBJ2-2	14	CASRSSVNTGELFF	TGTGCCAGCAGATCTAGCGTAAACACCGGGGAGCTGTTTTTT
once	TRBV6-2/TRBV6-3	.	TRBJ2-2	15	CASSSRDTNTGELFF	TGTGCCAGCAGTTCCCGGGACACGAACACCGGGGAGCTGTTTTTT
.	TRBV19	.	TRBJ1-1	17	CASSSPRGGRRNTEAFF	TGTGCCAGTAGCTCTCCCCGGGGGGGCAGGAGGAACACTGAAGCTTTCTTT
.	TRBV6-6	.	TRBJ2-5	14	CASSYSQGQETQYF	TGTGCCAGCAGTTACTCCCAGGGCCAAGAGACCCAGTACTTC
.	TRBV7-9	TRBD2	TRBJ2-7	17	CASSLSGGSVLSYEQYF	TGTGCCAGCAGCTTATCCGGGGGGTCCGTGCTCTCCTACGAGCAGTACTTC
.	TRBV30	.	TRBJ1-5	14	CAWSVLAENQPQHF	TGTGCCTGGAGTGTACTTGCAGAGAATCAGCCCCAGCATTTT
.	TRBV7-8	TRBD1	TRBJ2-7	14	CASSRRTGSSEQYF	TGTGCCAGCAGCCGAAGGACAGGGTCTTCCGAGCAGTACTTC
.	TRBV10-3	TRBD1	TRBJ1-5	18	CAISESPLQGRGNQPQHF	TGTGCCATCAGTGAGTCCCCCTTACAGGGGAGAGGCAATCAGCCCCAGCATTTT
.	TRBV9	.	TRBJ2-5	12	CASSPGRETQYF	TGTGCCAGCAGCCCAGGTAGAGAGACCCAGTACTTC
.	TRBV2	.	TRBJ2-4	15	CASRLYTGGGNIQYF	TGTGCCAGCAGACTCTATACAGGGGGGGGAAACATTCAGTACTTC
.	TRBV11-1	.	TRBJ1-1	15	CASSLVPGAGTEAFF	TGTGCCAGCAGCTTAGTACCGGGGGCGGGCACTGAAGCTTTCTTT
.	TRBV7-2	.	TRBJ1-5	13	CASSYRGNQPQHF	TGTGCCAGCTCTTACAGGGGCAATCAGCCCCAGCATTTT
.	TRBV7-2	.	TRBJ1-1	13	CASSLGRNTEAFF	TGTGCCAGCAGCTTAGGACGGAACACTGAAGCTTTCTTT
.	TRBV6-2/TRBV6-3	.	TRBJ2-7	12	CASSYRGYEQYF	TGTGCCAGCAGTTACCGGGGGTACGAGCAGTACTTC
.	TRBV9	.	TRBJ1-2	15	CASSDRTQLNYGYTF	TGTGCCAGCAGCGATAGGACTCAATTAAACTATGGCTACACCTTC
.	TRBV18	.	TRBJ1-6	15	CASSPRSGSHSPLHF	TGTGCCAGCTCACCACGATCAGGGTCTCATTCACCCCTCCACTTT
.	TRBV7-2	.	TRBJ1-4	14	CASSLVRGNEKLFF	TGTGCCAGCAGCTTAGTCCGGGGCAATGAAAAACTGTTTTTT
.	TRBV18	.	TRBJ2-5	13	CASSPGLQETQYF	TGTGCCAGCTCACCGGGGCTGCAAGAGACCCAGTACTTC
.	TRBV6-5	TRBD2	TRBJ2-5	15	CASSYSSGGGETQYF	TGTGCCAGCAGTTACTCTAGCGGCGGGGGGGAGACCCAGTACTTC
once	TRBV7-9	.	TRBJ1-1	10	CASQSMEAFF	TGTGCCAGCCAAAGTATGGAAGCTTTCTTT
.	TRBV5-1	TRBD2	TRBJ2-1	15	CASSVTGTSDYEQFF	TGCGCCAGCAGCGTAACCGGGACTAGTGATTATGAGCAGTTCTTC
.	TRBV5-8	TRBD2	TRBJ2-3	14	CASSIAGRSDTQYF	TGTGCCAGCAGCATAGCGGGGAGGTCAGATACGCAGTATTTT
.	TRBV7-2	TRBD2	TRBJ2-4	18	CASSSGLAGGLAKNIQYF	TGTGCCAGCAGCTCGGGACTAGCGGGGGGTCTAGCCAAAAACATTCAGTACTTC
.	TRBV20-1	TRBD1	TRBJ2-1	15	CSASHGTGGHNEQFF	TGCAGTGCTAGTCACGGGACAGGGGGCCACAATGAGCAGTTCTTC
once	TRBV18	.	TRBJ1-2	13	CASSPTDQRGYTF	TGTGCCAGCTCACCAACGGATCAGAGGGGCTACACCTTC
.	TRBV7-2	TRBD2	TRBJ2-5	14	CASSQGSGSETQYF	TGTGCCAGCAGCCAGGGGAGCGGGAGCGAGACCCAGTACTTC
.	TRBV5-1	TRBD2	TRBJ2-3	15	CASSHIAGDSDTQYF	TGCGCCAGCAGTCATATAGCGGGAGATTCAGATACGCAGTATTTT
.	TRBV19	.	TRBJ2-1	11	CASRAYNEQFF	TGTGCCAGTAGGGCCTACAATGAGCAGTTCTTC
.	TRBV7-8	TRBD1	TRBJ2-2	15	CASSGETGPTGELFF	TGTGCCAGCAGCGGGGAGACAGGGCCCACCGGGGAGCTGTTTTTT
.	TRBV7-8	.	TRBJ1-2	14	CASSLTGSNYGYTF	TGTGCCAGCAGCTTAACCGGGAGTAACTATGGCTACACCTTC
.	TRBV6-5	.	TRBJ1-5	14	CASSYVGGEQPQHF	TGTGCCAGCAGTTACGTCGGAGGGGAACAGCCCCAGCATTTT
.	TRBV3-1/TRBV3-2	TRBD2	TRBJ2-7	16	CASSQGAGGPVIKQYF	TGTGCCAGCAGCCAAGGAGCGGGAGGGCCGGTTATAAAGCAGTACTTC
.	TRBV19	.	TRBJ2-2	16	CASSINGVMNTGELFF	TGTGCCAGTAGTATAAACGGGGTCATGAACACCGGGGAGCTGTTTTTT
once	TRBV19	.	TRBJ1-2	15	CASSIFAGVNYGYTF	TGTGCCAGTAGTATCTTTGCAGGCGTCAACTATGGCTACACCTTC
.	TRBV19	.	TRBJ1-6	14	CASSMGTDTSPLHF	TGTGCCAGTAGTATGGGAACGGACACTTCACCCCTCCACTTT
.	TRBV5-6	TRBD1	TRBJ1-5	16	CASSLTGGSSNQPQHF	TGTGCCAGCAGCTTAACAGGGGGCTCTAGCAATCAGCCCCAGCATTTT
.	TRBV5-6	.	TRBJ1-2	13	CASSARSNYGYTF	TGTGCCAGCTCCGCTCGATCTAACTATGGCTACACCTTC